Listed here are 28 T cell receptor beta chains from one sample, sequenced in a study of cytotoxic CD8 clonotypes in ibrutinib-treated CLL. Repertoires were generated with immunoSEQ multiplex PCR, while TCRdb's copy carries only in-frame clones and drops some. In the table there are around 140,000 clones, roughly three quarters of which are singletons. The input for sequencing was PBMCs, taken after 24 months of ibrutinib treatment. These receptors were collected from a human donor with chronic lymphocytic leukemia.

This clone ranks as medium-sized. The J gene is TRBJ1-5, the V gene TRBV28; unclear D gene. Germline V gene data show CDR1 as MDHEN and CDR2 as SYDVKM. CDR3 length equals 10 residues. The CDR3 nucleotides read TGTGCTGCGGCTCGTCAGCCCCAGCATTTT. Translation gives CAAARQPQHF.

The chain is built from TRBV25-1 and TRBJ1-2; 9 bases fit TRBD1. Trimming took 3 bases from V and 3 from J; bases not matched to a gene: 5. The CDR3 sequence is 15 residues long. Germline V gene sequence: CDR1 MGHDK, CDR2 SYGVNS. The CDR3 sequence: CASSDPGQGHYGYTF. In DNA form, the CDR3 reads TGTGCCAGCAGTGATCCGGGACAGGGACACTATGGCTACACCTTC.

The chain is built from TRBV5-6 and TRBJ1-1; possibly TRBD1 for D (5 bases). The length of the CDR3 is 13 residues. The V gene lost 5 bases and the J gene lost 9 bases, with 17 bases spanning the gap. Germline V gene lookup returns CDR1 SGHDT and CDR2 YYEEEE. The CDR3 is CASRERPGWQAFF. CDR3 DNA: TGTGCCAGCAGGGAGAGGCCAGGGTGGCAAGCTTTCTTT.

V and J are TRBV5-1 and TRBJ2-7; weak D call: TRBD2 (5 bases). Germline V gene lookup returns CDR1 SGHRS and CDR2 YFSETQ. V lost 3 bases and J lost 6, with 16 bases in between. The CDR3 is 14 amino acids. The CDR3 DNA reads TGCGCCAGCAGCTCGAGAATTGGGAGTGGCGAGCAGTACTTC. This encodes CASSSRIGSGEQYF.

V is TRBV13 and J is TRBJ2-3; D may be TRBD1 or TRBD2 (5 bases each). V lost 5 bases, J lost 7 bases, and 16 bases lay in between. The CDR3 spans 14 residues. Per the germline V gene, CDR1 is PRHDT and CDR2 is FYEKMQ (reference sequence). The CDR3 DNA follows: TGTGCCAGCAGCCCCGAGGGATCAGGGAATACGCAGTATTTT. Amino acids: CASSPEGSGNTQYF.

CDR3 loop: CASTPEAVEPYGYTF. For the CDR3, the DNA is TGTGCCAGTACCCCCGAGGCAGTCGAGCCCTATGGCTACACCTTC. The rearrangement joins TRBV19 to TRBJ1-2; no firm D call. Trimming cost V 7 bases and J 4 bases, with 19 bases left between them. In germline, CDR1 is LNHDA, CDR2 SQIVND (reference sequence). The CDR3 has 15 amino acids.

This chain connects TRBV6-1 to TRBJ2-7, with D perhaps TRBD1 (5 bases). Trimming took 4 bases from V and 0 from J, leaving 13 bases between them. Germline CDR1 is MNHNS and CDR2 is SASEGT. The CDR3 spans 15 residues. CDR3 nucleotide sequence: TGTGCCAGCAGTGTTGGGCAGGGAACCTCCTACGAGCAGTACTTC. Translating it yields CASSVGQGTSYEQYF.

The rearrangement uses TRBV11-3 and TRBJ2-3, with 7 bases fitting TRBD2. Germline V gene sequence: CDR1 SGHNT, CDR2 YENEEA. The CDR3 length is 18 residues. V was pared by 5 bases and J by 5 bases, with 19 bases of the junction left unmatched. The CDR3 sequence: CASSAPLGSSGDRDTQYF. The DNA of the CDR3 is TGTGCCAGCAGCGCCCCCCTGGGCTCCAGCGGGGATAGAGATACGCAGTATTTT.

This chain joins TRBV18 and TRBJ2-7, with D hard to call. V dropped 2 bases and J dropped 0 bases, with 8 bases sitting between them. Per germline, CDR1 KGHSH and CDR2 LQKENI. The CDR3 has 14 residues. CDR3 protein: CASSPYQPSYEQYF. In nucleotides, the CDR3 is TGTGCCAGCTCACCATACCAACCCTCCTACGAGCAGTACTTC.

V gene TRBV6-4 combines with J gene TRBJ2-1; maybe TRBD1 (5 bases). The CDR3 is made up of 16 amino acids. Per germline, CDR1 MRHNA and CDR2 SNTAGT. V lost 4 bases and J lost 6, with 19 bases in between. The CDR3 region is CASSAGPGATGNEQFF. DNA of the CDR3: TGTGCCAGCAGTGCGGGCCCTGGGGCCACCGGCAATGAGCAGTTCTTC.

This chain connects TRBV7-2 to TRBJ2-7, with D possibly being TRBD1 (5 bases). This CDR3 has 15 residues. V lost 1 base to trimming and J lost 0 bases, with 10 bases between them. From germline, CDR1 is SGHTA and CDR2 FQGNSA. As DNA, the CDR3 is TGTGCCAGCAGCTTAGGTGGGGCCCCCTCCTACGAGCAGTACTTC. It codes for CASSLGGAPSYEQYF.

The chain joins TRBV11-3 to TRBJ2-2; a weak D match, TRBD2 (6 bases). CDR3 size: 14 residues. The germline V gene encodes CDR1 SGHNT and CDR2 YENEEA. The germline V and J ends were trimmed by 2 bases and 3 bases, with 7 bases remaining between them. Written as DNA, the CDR3 is TGTGCCAGCAGCTTAAGCGGGTACACCGGGGAGCTGTTTTTT. It is translated as CASSLSGYTGELFF.

CDR3 protein: CASTRGTDTQYF. CDR3 bases: TGTGCCAGCACCCGGGGCACAGATACGCAGTATTTT. The chain has TRBV6-6 and TRBJ2-3, with D uncertain. V shed 7 bases and J shed 1 base, with 6 bases lying between them. Germline V gene sequence: CDR1 MNHNY, CDR2 SVGAGI (reference sequence). This CDR3 has 12 residues.

CDR3 nucleotides: TGCGCCAGCAGCTTGGCCCAGGTGGGAGGAAACACCATATATTTT. It codes for CASSLAQVGGNTIYF. V and J are TRBV5-1 and TRBJ1-3; D remains ambiguous. The CDR3 has 15 amino acids. Looked up from germline, CDR1 is SGHRS and CDR2 is YFSETQ. The V end lost 0 bases, the J end lost 4 bases, and 11 bases lay between the germline ends.

The rearrangement uses TRBV30 and TRBJ1-2; no definite D call. The CDR3 length is 12 residues. Per germline, CDR1 GTSNPN and CDR2 SVGIG (reference sequence). Trimming took off 2 bases at V and 8 bases at J, with 12 bases between the two ends. DNA of the CDR3: TGTGCCTGGAGTCAGACGGTGAACGGCTACACCTTC. Its protein product is CAWSQTVNGYTF.

The chain recombines TRBV28 with TRBJ2-7, with 7 bases identical to TRBD2. The germline V gene encodes CDR1 MDHEN and CDR2 SYDVKM. The CDR3 totals 14 residues. V shed 5 bases and J 0 bases; nucleotides not matched to a gene: 4. Here the CDR3 reads CASSPPGGSYEQYF. The CDR3 DNA reads as TGTGCCAGCAGTCCCCCGGGGGGCTCCTACGAGCAGTACTTC.

The chain is built from TRBV28 and TRBJ1-4; 10 bases agree with TRBD1. The V gene end was trimmed by 8 bases and the J gene end by 6 bases; junction bases not matched to a gene: 15. This CDR3 comprises 17 residues. CDR1 is MDHEN, CDR2 SYDVKM, per germline. Here the CDR3 DNA reads TGTGCCAGCTTTCCGACAGGGGGCAGCGGTATCTATGAAAAACTGTTTTTT. As protein: CASFPTGGSGIYEKLFF.

This sequence joins TRBV6-6 and TRBJ2-7; D is ambiguous. This CDR3 is 13 amino acids long. Per the germline V gene, CDR1 is MNHNY and CDR2 is SVGAGI (reference sequence). Deletions cut 7 bases from V and 9 bases from J, with 19 bases between. CDR3 in DNA: TGTGCCAGCATGGGCAGGTCCCCTACGGTGCAGTACTTC. Translated: CASMGRSPTVQYF.

The gene calls are TRBV19 and TRBJ2-7, with a possible D match to TRBD1 (7 bases). Looked up from germline, CDR1 is LNHDA and CDR2 is SQIVND (reference sequence). V was shortened by 3 bases and J by 0 bases, with 12 bases between the two germline ends. The CDR3 extends over 15 amino acids. This chain's CDR3 is CASSMQGGSSYEQYF. The CDR3, as DNA: TGTGCCAGTAGTATGCAGGGGGGCTCCTCCTACGAGCAGTACTTC.

This chain connects TRBV2 to TRBJ1-1, with D unresolved. Germline CDR1 and CDR2: SNHLY and FYNNEI. V was clipped by 2 bases and J by 5 bases, with 9 bases between them. The CDR3 spans 13 residues. CDR3 sequence reads: CASSEWVGTEAFF. The CDR3 bases are TGTGCCAGCAGTGAATGGGTGGGTACTGAAGCTTTCTTT.

The rearrangement links TRBV10-2 to TRBJ2-1; D might be TRBD1 (5 bases). The length of the CDR3 is 13 residues. Deletions cut 7 bases from V and 4 bases from J, with 11 bases between. The germline V gene has CDR1 WSHSY and CDR2 SAAADI. In nucleotides, the CDR3 is TGCGCCAGCAAGGACAACCTATACAATGAGCAGTTCTTC. Encoded protein: CASKDNLYNEQFF.

In DNA, the CDR3 is TGCGCCAGCAGCCAAGGGCCGACTAGCGGGATGGGCGGCAATGAGCAGTTCTTC. Protein product: CASSQGPTSGMGGNEQFF. The gene calls are TRBV4-3 and TRBJ2-1; 11 bases match TRBD2. CDR1 and CDR2 (germline): LGHNA, YSLEER. The CDR3 sequence is 18 residues long. J gave up 6 bases and V 1 base, and 11 bases lay outside the gene matches.

This chain links TRBV9 with TRBJ1-1; the D is unclear. The V end was cut by 0 bases, the J end by 3 bases, with 6 bases between. Germline-derived CDR1 and CDR2 are SGDLS and YYNGEE. The CDR3 is 13 amino acids. CDR3 sequence: CASSVASDTEAFF. The CDR3 DNA reads as TGTGCCAGCAGCGTAGCAAGCGACACTGAAGCTTTCTTT. The full variable domain, completed using reference TRBV9 and TRBJ1-1, is DSGVTQTPKHLITATGQRVTLRCSPRSGDLSVYWYQQSLDQGLQFLIQYYNGEERAKGNILERFSAQQFPDLHSELNLSSLELGDSALYFCASSVASDTEAFFGQGTRLTVV.

The rearrangement uses TRBV7-3 and TRBJ2-3, with D possibly TRBD1 on 5 matching bases. There are 13 residues in the CDR3. Germline CDR1 reads SGHTA; CDR2 reads FQGTGA. Trimming removed 5 bases from V and 5 bases from J, with 11 bases in between. The CDR3 DNA is TGTGCCAGCAGCCCCGCCCAGGGAGATACGCAGTATTTT. Protein product: CASSPAQGDTQYF.

V gene TRBV4-3 combines with J gene TRBJ2-2; no clear D gene. The germline V gene encodes CDR1 LGHNA and CDR2 YSLEER. The V end lost 1 base, the J end lost 6 bases, and 0 bases lay between the germline ends. The CDR3 is made up of 11 amino acids. CDR3 in DNA: TGCGCCAGCAGCCAAGCCGGGGAGCTGTTTTTT. Residues: CASSQAGELFF.

The rearrangement joins TRBV27 to TRBJ2-1, with unresolved D. The CDR3 covers 13 residues. V lost 6 bases and J lost 10, with 16 bases in between. CDR1 and CDR2 from the germline V gene are MNHEY and SMNVEV (reference sequence). The CDR3: CASSRSQLMEQFF. The CDR3 nucleotides are TGTGCCAGCAGCCGGAGTCAGCTCATGGAGCAGTTCTTC.

V and J are TRBV5-1 and TRBJ2-5; unclear D gene. Germline CDR1 and CDR2: SGHRS and YFSETQ. Trimming stripped 4 bases from V and 1 base from J, with 11 bases between. This CDR3 has 14 amino acids. CDR3 sequence (DNA): TGCGCCAGCAGCCCCCCCTGGGCCCAAGAGACCCAGTACTTC. Protein: CASSPPWAQETQYF.

V is TRBV28 and J is TRBJ1-1; 8 nucleotides align to TRBD1. Trimming took 3 bases from V and 9 from J; bases not matched to a gene: 3. CDR3 length equals 12 residues. Germline assignment: CDR1 MDHEN and CDR2 SYDVKM. This chain's CDR3 is CASSLDRAKAFF. The CDR3 DNA reads as TGTGCCAGCAGTTTGGACAGGGCCAAAGCTTTCTTT.